The present TCR beta chain was sequenced within a study of breast tumors, draining lymph nodes, adjacent tissues. Study-wide findings and caveats: Tumor and nontumor repertoires were significantly more similar in luminal-like than in basal-like breast cancer. Compared with lymph nodes, tumors were less diverse; compared with nontumor tissue, more. Data fit most tumor T cells coming from lymph node, expanding in tumor. The lymph node origin of tumor T cells was framed as consistent with a hypothesis, not demonstrated.

Samples came from axillary lymph nodes draining the breast cancer. TCRdb recomputed calls from the multiplex PCR reads with MiXCR, one row per CDR3 protein. The table lists under 150,000 distinct CDR3 sequences, about 20% of them singletons. A remark on this clonotype: The target antigen is unknown. An end of the junction does not agree with germline; a read error may underlie this.

This clonotype was obtained from a female donor with breast cancer. Some clones in this sample may be carry-over from other donors' samples. Input material: axillary lymph node tissue.

The CDR3 protein is CTSSTLALAGEYEQYF. The CDR3 DNA reads as TGTACCAGCAGTACCCTCGCCCTAGCGGGAGAATACGAGCAGTACTTC. The chain combines TRBV27 with TRBJ2-7; 10 bases fit TRBD2. CDR3 length: 16 residues. Germline V lookup: CDR1 MNHEY, CDR2 SMNVEV (reference sequence).